The 3 T cell receptor beta chains in this list originate from one sample, sequenced in a study of read filtering for tumor transcriptome and immune sequencing. The library was built from about 400 ng RNA with molecular barcoded adaptors for alpha/delta and beta/gamma chains. TCRdb called the reads again in MiXCR, with one record for every CDR3 protein. The sample lists 37,000 or so distinct CDR3 sequences, approximately 15% occurring once. The source material was a population of CD138-negative cells sorted from bone marrow. These receptor sequences come from a donor at least 40 years old with multiple myeloma.

This sequence joins TRBV28 and TRBJ2-7; no clear D gene. Looked up from germline, CDR1 is MDHEN and CDR2 is SYDVKM. Between the trimmed V and J ends, which lost 3 bases and 2 bases, there was a span of 8 bases. This CDR3 comprises 13 residues. CDR3 in amino acids: CASSLGRAYEQYF. CDR3 in DNA: TGTGCCAGCAGTTTGGGCAGAGCCTACGAGCAGTACTTC. Combining the CDR3 with reference TRBV28 and TRBJ2-7 gives the whole variable domain DVKVTQSSRYLVKRTGEKVFLECVQDMDHENMFWYRQDPGLGLRLIYFSYDVKMKEKGDIPEGYSVSREKKERFSLILESASTNQTSMYLCASSLGRAYEQYFGPGTRLTVT.

This clonotype was counted many times. This chain joins TRBV25-1 and TRBJ2-1, with a weak D call TRBD1 (5 bases). Germline CDR1 is MGHDK and CDR2 is SYGVNS. The CDR3 runs to 15 residues. Deletions cut 6 bases from V and 7 bases from J, with 19 bases between. CDR3 sequence (DNA): TGTGCCAGCAGCCCACAGGCCGCATGGGAAAATGAGCAGTTCTTC. This translates into CASSPQAAWENEQFF.

This clonotype was recorded many times. This CDR3 is CASSRETNEKLFF. CDR3 coding DNA: TGTGCCAGCAGCCGGGAAACTAATGAAAAACTGTTTTTT. This chain links TRBV4-2 with TRBJ1-4, with no clear D. V gave up 4 bases and J gave up 1 base, with 4 bases separating them. The V gene's germline CDR1 is LGHNA and CDR2 YNFKEQ. The CDR3 length is 13 residues.